The sequence of this T cell receptor (beta chain) was determined in a study of PD-1 blockade in classical Hodgkin lymphoma (dated by TCRdb to 2020 to 2021). In terms of the full investigation: Nivolumab dosing was 3 mg/kg intravenously every 2 weeks, continuing until either disease progression or unacceptable toxicity. The study used CyTOF and TCR beta sequencing to define a peripheral blood immune signature of response to PD-1 blockade in classical Hodgkin lymphoma. The study at large found these results: Baseline TCR diversity was reported to be lower in newly diagnosed patients than in healthy donors and to be lower still in relapsed/refractory patients. CD4+ but not CD8+ TCR diversity rose significantly by C4D1 (p=0.0027 vs p=0.16), most apparent in complete responders (p=0.02). Lower diversity was observed in patients in whom nivolumab was started less than 1 year after ASCT, and these patients were excluded from later analyses so that confounding by immune reconstitution would be avoided. The study covered only a single clinical trial cohort, and the causes of the repertoire differences, possibly disease activity or prior therapy, were still not defined. Trial patients achieving complete response had baseline diversity similar to newly diagnosed patients, whereas partial responders and progressors had significantly lower diversity.

Measured from the cysteine to the phenylalanine, the CDR3 is 15 residues long. Of the read, only the CDR3 DNA is kept; its 45 bases are in frame from base 1. V lost 0 bases and J lost 4 bases; the stretch between them is 14 bases long. Taken from the germline V gene, the CDR1 and CDR2 loops are SGHRS and YFSETQ. Notes on this clone: There is no known antigen for this receptor. The input lacks base qualities; no much larger clone sits a single base away.

Genomic DNA was isolated using the Qiagen DNeasy kit from unsorted PBMCs as well as from negatively selected CD4+ and CD8+ fractions. TCR beta CDR3 regions were amplified by immunoSEQ multiplex PCR using primers annealing to V and J segments. A synthetic immune receptor repertoire was used to minimize amplification bias, and remaining bias was computationally removed after sequencing. The paper's data handling went like this. Custom Python scripts were used to quantify repertoire diversity as the Shannon entropy index. Unsorted, CD4+ and CD8+ repertoires were analyzed separately, except for combined analyses in which CD4+ and CD8+ sequences were merged in silico. Clonal expansion was defined as a frequency increase of at least 2-fold after treatment compared with C1D1, and clones undetected at baseline were assigned a pseudocount of 0.5. Singleton clones were defined as clones with 0 or 1 copy at C1D1, and non-singleton clones were defined as clones with 2 or more copies. Clones expanded in unsorted samples were labelled as CD4+, CD8+ or unknown by matching protein sequences in sorted samples from the same patient. Wilcoxon tests were applied to paired samples to test diversity changes from C1D1 to C4D1. TCRdb holds this immuneACCESS table with in-frame rearrangements only. Some clones are missing; in checked studies, unresolved V genes explain under half, and the rest has no known cause. That table gives V, J and clone size, and the DNA gave D and trimming. The sample data list about 21,000 clones, and around two thirds of these were observed just once. The top ten clones comprise 5.8% of the sample.

The time point label corresponds to: cycle 1 day 1 (C1D1), immediately before nivolumab initiation. All trial patients had relapsed after autologous stem cell transplantation, with cohorts A, B and C differing in prior brentuximab vedotin exposure. The trial cohort was composed of roughly 60 patients with relapsed/refractory classical Hodgkin lymphoma, for whom complete response, partial response or progressive disease was recorded as best overall response. In the multi-cohort phase II CheckMate 205 trial, trial patients received single-agent nivolumab. An independent review committee assessed best overall response by applying the 2007 International Working Group response criteria. Trial PBMCs were obtained immediately prior to nivolumab initiation (C1D1) and on therapy at cycle 2 day 1 and cycle 4 day 1. After peripheral blood was drawn into 8 mL Vacutainer Cell Preparation Tubes, PBMCs were isolated by centrifugation and then cryopreserved.

The receptor chain draws on TRBV5-1 and TRBJ2-7, with no confident D gene call. The TCR was taken from a human donor with classical Hodgkin lymphoma. The source was peripheral blood mononuclear cells (PBMCs), collected at baseline. The CDR3 protein sequence reads: CASSLEAEKKYEQYF. The DNA sequence is TGCGCCAGCAGCTTGGAGGCAGAGAAGAAGTACGAGCAGTACTTC.